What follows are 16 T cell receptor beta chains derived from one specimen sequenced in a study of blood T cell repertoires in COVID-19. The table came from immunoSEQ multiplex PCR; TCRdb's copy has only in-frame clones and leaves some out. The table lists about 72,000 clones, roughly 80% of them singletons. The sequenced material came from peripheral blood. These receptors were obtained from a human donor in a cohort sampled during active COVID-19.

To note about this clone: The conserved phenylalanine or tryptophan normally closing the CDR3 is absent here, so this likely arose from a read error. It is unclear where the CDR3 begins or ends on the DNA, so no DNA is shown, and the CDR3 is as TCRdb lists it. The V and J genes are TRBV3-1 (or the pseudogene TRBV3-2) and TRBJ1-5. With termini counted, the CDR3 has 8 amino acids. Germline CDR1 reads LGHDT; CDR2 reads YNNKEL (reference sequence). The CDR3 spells CASSQEAL.

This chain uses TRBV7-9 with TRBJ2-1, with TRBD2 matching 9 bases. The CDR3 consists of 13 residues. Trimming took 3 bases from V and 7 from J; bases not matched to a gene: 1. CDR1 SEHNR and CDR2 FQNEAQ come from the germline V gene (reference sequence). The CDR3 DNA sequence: TGTGCCAGCAGCTTCAGCGGGGGGAATGAGCAGTTCTTC. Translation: CASSFSGGNEQFF.

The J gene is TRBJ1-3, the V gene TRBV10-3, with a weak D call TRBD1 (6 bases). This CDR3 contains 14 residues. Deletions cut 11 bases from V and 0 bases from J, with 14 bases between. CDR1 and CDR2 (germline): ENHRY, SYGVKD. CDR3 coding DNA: TGTGCCGTAGCCGACAGGAGCTCTGGAAACACCATATATTTT. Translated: CAVADRSSGNTIYF.

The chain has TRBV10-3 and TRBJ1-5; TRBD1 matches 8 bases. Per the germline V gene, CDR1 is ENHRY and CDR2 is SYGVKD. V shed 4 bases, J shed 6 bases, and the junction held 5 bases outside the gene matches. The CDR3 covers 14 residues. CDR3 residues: CAISGTGSGQPQHF. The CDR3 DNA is TGTGCCATCAGTGGGACAGGGTCTGGTCAGCCCCAGCATTTT.

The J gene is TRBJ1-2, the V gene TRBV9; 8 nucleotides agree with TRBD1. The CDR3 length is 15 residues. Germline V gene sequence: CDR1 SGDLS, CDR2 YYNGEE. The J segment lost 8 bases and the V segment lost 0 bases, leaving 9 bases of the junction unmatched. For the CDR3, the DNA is TGTGCCAGCAGCGTAGACACAGGGGGTGCCCAAGGCTACACCTTC. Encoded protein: CASSVDTGGAQGYTF.

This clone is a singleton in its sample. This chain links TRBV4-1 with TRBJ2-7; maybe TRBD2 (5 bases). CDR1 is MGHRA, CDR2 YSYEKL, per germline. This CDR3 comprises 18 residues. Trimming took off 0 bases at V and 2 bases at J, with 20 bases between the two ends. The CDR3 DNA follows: TGCGCCAGCAGCCAAGACCCCCCGGGGTACACCTCTCCCTACGAGCAGTACTTC. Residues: CASSQDPPGYTSPYEQYF.

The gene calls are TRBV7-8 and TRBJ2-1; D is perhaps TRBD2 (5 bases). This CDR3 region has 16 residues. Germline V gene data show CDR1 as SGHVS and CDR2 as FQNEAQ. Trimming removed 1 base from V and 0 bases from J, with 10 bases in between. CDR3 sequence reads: CASSLGRTASYNEQFF. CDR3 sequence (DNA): TGTGCCAGCAGCTTAGGGAGGACTGCCTCCTACAATGAGCAGTTCTTC.

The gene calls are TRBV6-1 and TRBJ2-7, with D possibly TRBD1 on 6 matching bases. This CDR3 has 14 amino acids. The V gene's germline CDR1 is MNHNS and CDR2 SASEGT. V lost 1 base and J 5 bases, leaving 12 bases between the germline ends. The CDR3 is CASSEGSWGHEQYF. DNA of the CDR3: TGTGCCAGCAGTGAAGGCTCCTGGGGGCACGAGCAGTACTTC.

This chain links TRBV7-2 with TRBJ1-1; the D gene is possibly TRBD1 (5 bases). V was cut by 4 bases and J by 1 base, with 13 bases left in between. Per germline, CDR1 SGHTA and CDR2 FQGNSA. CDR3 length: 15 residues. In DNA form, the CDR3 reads TGTGCCAGCAGCTCTCAAGGGGTCGAGAACACTGAAGCTTTCTTT. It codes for CASSSQGVENTEAFF.

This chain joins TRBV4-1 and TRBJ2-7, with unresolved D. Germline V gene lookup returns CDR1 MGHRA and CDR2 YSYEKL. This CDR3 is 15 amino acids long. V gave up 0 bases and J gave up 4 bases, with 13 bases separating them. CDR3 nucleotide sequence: TGCGCCAGCAGCCAAGATACGAGACTGCTTTACGAGCAGTACTTC. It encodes CASSQDTRLLYEQYF.

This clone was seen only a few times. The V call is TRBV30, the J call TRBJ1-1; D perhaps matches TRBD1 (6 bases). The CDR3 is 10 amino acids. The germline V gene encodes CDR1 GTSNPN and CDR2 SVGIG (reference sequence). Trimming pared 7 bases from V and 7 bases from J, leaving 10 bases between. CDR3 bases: TGTGCCTTTCACAGGGTTGAAGCTTTCTTT. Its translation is CAFHRVEAFF.

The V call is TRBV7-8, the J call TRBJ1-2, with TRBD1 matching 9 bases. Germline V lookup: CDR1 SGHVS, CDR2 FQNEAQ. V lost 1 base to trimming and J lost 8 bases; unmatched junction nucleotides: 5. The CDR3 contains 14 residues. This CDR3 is CASSLEGTGQGYTF. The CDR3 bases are TGTGCCAGCAGCTTAGAGGGGACAGGGCAAGGCTACACCTTC. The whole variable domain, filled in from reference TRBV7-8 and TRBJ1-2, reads GAGVSQSPRYKVAKRGQDVALRCDPISGHVSLFWYQQALGQGPEFLTYFQNEAQLDKSGLPSDRFFAERPEGSVSTLKIQRTQQEDSAVYLCASSLEGTGQGYTFGSGTRLTVV.

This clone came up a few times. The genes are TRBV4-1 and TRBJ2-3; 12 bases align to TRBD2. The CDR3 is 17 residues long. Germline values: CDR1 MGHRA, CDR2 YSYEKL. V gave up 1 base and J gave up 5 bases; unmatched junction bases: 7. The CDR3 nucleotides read TGCGCCAGCAGCCAAGGGGCTAGCGGGGGGGCCGTAGATACGCAGTATTTT. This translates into CASSQGASGGAVDTQYF.

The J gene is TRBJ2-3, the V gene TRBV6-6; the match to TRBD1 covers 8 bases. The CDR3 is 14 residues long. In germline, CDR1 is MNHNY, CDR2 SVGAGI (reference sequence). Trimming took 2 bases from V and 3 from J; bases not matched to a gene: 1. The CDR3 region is CASSYRTGTDTQYF. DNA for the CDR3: TGTGCCAGCAGTTACCGGACAGGGACAGATACGCAGTATTTT.

Here the CDR3 reads CASSLTRGTDTQYF. In DNA form, the CDR3 reads TGTGCCAGCAGCTTAACTCGGGGAACAGATACGCAGTATTTT. This sequence joins TRBV7-3 and TRBJ2-3, with D possibly TRBD2 on 5 matching bases. Trimming removed 0 bases at V and 3 bases at J, with 7 bases between. Looked up from germline, CDR1 is SGHTA and CDR2 is FQGTGA. The CDR3 runs 14 residues. Supplemented by reference TRBV7-3 and TRBJ2-3, the full variable domain reads GAGVSQTPSNKVTEKGKYVELRCDPISGHTALYWYRQSLGQGPEFLIYFQGTGAADDSGLPNDRFFAVRPEGSVSTLKIQRTERGDSAVYLCASSLTRGTDTQYFGPGTRLTVL.

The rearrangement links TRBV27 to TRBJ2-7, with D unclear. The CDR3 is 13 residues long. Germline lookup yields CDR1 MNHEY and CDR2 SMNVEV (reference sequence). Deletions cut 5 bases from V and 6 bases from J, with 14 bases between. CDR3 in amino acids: CASSLTLVGEQYF. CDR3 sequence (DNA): TGTGCCAGCAGTCTAACGTTGGTTGGCGAGCAGTACTTC.